This is a list of T cell receptor beta chains from one sample in a study of blood T cell repertoires in COVID-19. Only in-frame clones appear in the TCRdb table, and some are missing; sequencing was by immunoSEQ multiplex PCR. The sample holds roughly 180,000 clones, 81% seen once. The sequencing input was peripheral blood. The receptors shown here come from a woman between 40 and 50 years old with COVID-19, enrolled during active disease. CDR3s include the opening cysteine and the closing phenylalanine or tryptophan. Each record gives: J gene, D gene, clone size, V gene, CDR3 DNA, CDR3 protein. A D gene is named only where the DNA matches it firmly. Clone sizes are given selectively: once, few, many, or a class where the clone is expanded.

j_call: TRBJ2-1
d_call: -
clone_size: few
v_call: TRBV7-9
cdr3_nt: TGTGCCAGCACCCCGTGGCCCTACAATGAGCAGTTCTTC
cdr3_aa: CASTPWPYNEQFF

j_call: TRBJ1-1
d_call: TRBD1
clone_size: -
v_call: TRBV30
cdr3_nt: TGTGCCTGGAGCCGCGGACAGGGATCATCTGAAGCTTTCTTT
cdr3_aa: CAWSRGQGSSEAFF

j_call: TRBJ2-1
d_call: TRBD2
clone_size: -
v_call: TRBV2
cdr3_nt: TGTGCCAGCACGCGTCGGCGGGGGAATGAGCAGTTCTTC
cdr3_aa: CASTRRRGNEQFF

j_call: TRBJ2-1
d_call: -
clone_size: -
v_call: TRBV28
cdr3_nt: TGTGCCAGCAGTTCCAAGACTCCCTGGGTTGTAAATGAGCAGTTCTTC
cdr3_aa: CASSSKTPWVVNEQFF

j_call: TRBJ2-2
d_call: TRBD1
clone_size: -
v_call: TRBV7-3
cdr3_nt: TGTGCCAGCAGCCCCGGGACAGGGGGCTCCGGGGAGCTGTTTTTT
cdr3_aa: CASSPGTGGSGELFF

j_call: TRBJ1-1
d_call: TRBD1
clone_size: once
v_call: TRBV29-1
cdr3_nt: TGCAGCGCCCGGACAGGGGGCGTCACTGAAGCTTTCTTT
cdr3_aa: CSARTGGVTEAFF

j_call: TRBJ1-2
d_call: TRBD1
clone_size: -
v_call: TRBV7-9
cdr3_nt: TGTGCCAGCAGCCGGGACAGGGTCGATGGCTACACCTTC
cdr3_aa: CASSRDRVDGYTF

j_call: TRBJ2-3
d_call: TRBD2
clone_size: -
v_call: TRBV9
cdr3_nt: TGTGCCAGCAGCGTAGTGGCTAGCGGGGGCACAGATACGCAGTATTTT
cdr3_aa: CASSVVASGGTDTQYF

j_call: TRBJ2-5
d_call: -
clone_size: -
v_call: TRBV12-3/TRBV12-4
cdr3_nt: TGTGCCAGCAGTTTAGACAGAGAGACCCAGTACTTC
cdr3_aa: CASSLDRETQYF

j_call: TRBJ2-5
d_call: TRBD2
clone_size: -
v_call: TRBV29-1
cdr3_nt: TGCAGCGTCGAAGGGACTAGCGGGGGCTCGTACCAAGAGACCCAGTACTTC
cdr3_aa: CSVEGTSGGSYQETQYF

j_call: TRBJ2-1
d_call: -
clone_size: -
v_call: TRBV2
cdr3_nt: TGTGCCAGCGGGACTTCCTCCTACAATGAGCAGTTCTTC
cdr3_aa: CASGTSSYNEQFF

j_call: TRBJ2-5
d_call: TRBD2
clone_size: -
v_call: TRBV29-1
cdr3_nt: TGCAGCGTTGAAGGCGGGGGGTGGGAGACCCAGTACTTC
cdr3_aa: CSVEGGGWETQYF

j_call: TRBJ1-4
d_call: -
clone_size: -
v_call: TRBV6-2/TRBV6-3
cdr3_nt: TGTGCCAGCAGTTACTCCTATTTGGGAGCAACTAATGAAAAACTGTTTTTT
cdr3_aa: CASSYSYLGATNEKLFF

j_call: TRBJ2-1
d_call: -
clone_size: -
v_call: TRBV5-1
cdr3_nt: TGCGCCAGCAGCACCGCCGGGACTCTGTATGAGCAGTTCTTC
cdr3_aa: CASSTAGTLYEQFF

j_call: TRBJ1-6
d_call: TRBD1
clone_size: -
v_call: TRBV2
cdr3_nt: TGTGCCAGCAACCCACCGGGACAGATTAATTCACCCCTCCACTTT
cdr3_aa: CASNPPGQINSPLHF